A single sample gave rise to the 30 T cell receptor beta chains below, sequenced in a study of T cell repertoires in cytomegalovirus infection. TCRdb independently ran MiXCR on the reads; one entry per CDR3 protein. The data show approximately 500,000 distinct CDR3 sequences, 26% seen once. Sequenced sample: PBMCs. These receptors originate from a human donor in good health (CMV status not recorded). Some clones in this sample may be carry-over from other donors' samples.

This clonotype has at least ten counts. The chain has TRBV7-2 and TRBJ1-1; D is possibly TRBD1 (6 bases). Trimming removed 5 bases at V and 4 bases at J, with 17 bases between. CDR1 SGHTA and CDR2 FQGNSA come from the germline V gene. CDR3 length equals 15 residues. The CDR3 nucleotides are TGTGCCAGCAGCAAAGGTGGGGGGCTGAGCACTGAAGCTTTCTTT. Protein sequence: CASSKGGGLSTEAFF.

In its sample, this clonotype was seen many times. This chain uses TRBV7-6 with TRBJ2-6; possible D gene TRBD1, 6 bases. There are 22 residues in the CDR3. In germline, CDR1 is SGHVS, CDR2 FNYEAQ. The V gene lost 4 bases and the J gene lost 0 bases, with 28 bases spanning the gap. CDR3 region: CASSSHRSLRDIVNSGANVLTF. The CDR3, as DNA: TGTGCCAGCAGCTCACACAGGTCTCTCCGGGACATAGTCAACTCTGGGGCCAACGTCCTGACTTTC.

The chain links TRBV11-2 to TRBJ2-1; TRBD2 agrees at 10 bases. CDR3 length: 15 residues. Trimming took 3 bases from V and 5 from J; bases not matched to a gene: 4. Looked up from germline, CDR1 is SGHAT and CDR2 is FQNNGV. DNA for the CDR3: TGTGCCAGCAGCTTCCTTGGACTAGCGGACAATGAGCAGTTCTTC. Protein sequence: CASSFLGLADNEQFF. The whole variable domain, filled in from reference TRBV11-2 and TRBJ2-1, reads EAGVAQSPRYKIIEKRQSVAFWCNPISGHATLYWYQQILGQGPKLLIQFQNNGVVDDSQLPKDRFSAERLKGVDSTLKIQPAKLEDSAVYLCASSFLGLADNEQFFGPGTRLTVL.

This clonotype was picked up many times. This chain connects TRBV12-3 or TRBV12-4 to TRBJ1-2; 7 bases line up with TRBD1. Trimming at V came to 6 bases and at J to 2 bases, leaving 15 bases not matched to a gene. The CDR3 has 17 amino acids. In DNA form, the CDR3 reads TGTGCCAGCAGCCCGATTGACAGGGTTTTTAAGAACTATGGCTACACCTTC. This encodes CASSPIDRVFKNYGYTF.

The rearrangement uses TRBV12-3 or TRBV12-4 and TRBJ1-5; TRBD1 might be the D (6 bases). The CDR3 length is 14 residues. V was clipped by 5 bases and J by 3 bases, with 11 bases between them. The CDR3 bases are TGTGCCAGCAGTGCCGACAGGCCCAATCAGCCCCAGCATTTT. Translation gives CASSADRPNQPQHF.

This clonotype was counted ten times or more. The chain combines TRBV7-8 with TRBJ1-1; no clear D gene. The CDR3 spans 13 residues. The germline gives CDR1 SGHVS, CDR2 FQNEAQ. With 6 bases removed from V and 4 bases from J, the gap between germline ends came to 12 bases. Here the CDR3 DNA reads TGTGCCAGCAGTAGAAGGGTTGTCACTGAAGCTTTCTTT. Translation: CASSRRVVTEAFF. The full variable domain, rest sourced from reference TRBV7-8 and TRBJ1-1, is GAGVSQSPRYKVAKRGQDVALRCDPISGHVSLFWYQQALGQGPEFLTYFQNEAQLDKSGLPSDRFFAERPEGSVSTLKIQRTQQEDSAVYLCASSRRVVTEAFFGQGTRLTVV.

The V and J genes are TRBV4-1 and TRBJ1-5; the match to TRBD1 covers 7 bases. Germline V gene sequence: CDR1 MGHRA, CDR2 YSYEKL. V trimming: 2 bases; J trimming: 2 bases; junction bases outside the gene matches: 3. The CDR3 runs to 15 residues. CDR3 nucleotide sequence: TGCGCCAGCAGCCAACAGGGGGGGGGCAATCAGCCCCAGCATTTT. This encodes CASSQQGGGNQPQHF.

The V call is TRBV20-1, the J call TRBJ1-5; TRBD1 matches at 12 bases. Looked up from germline, CDR1 is DFQATT and CDR2 is SNEGSKA (reference sequence). Trimming removed 3 bases from V and 9 bases from J; junction bases left unmatched: 12. The CDR3 has 16 amino acids. The CDR3 region is CSARGRDRGRKAPQHF. CDR3 nucleotides: TGCAGTGCTAGGGGCCGGGACAGGGGGCGAAAGGCGCCCCAGCATTTT.

This clonotype was recorded a few times. The CDR3 coding sequence is TGTGCCAGCCAGGTGATAGAAGAGACCCAGTACTTC. Translating gives CASQVIEETQYF. The chain recombines TRBV7-9 with TRBJ2-5, with D hard to call. The CDR3 is 12 residues long. V was pared by 8 bases and J by 3 bases, with 10 bases between. CDR1 and CDR2 from the germline V gene are SEHNR and FQNEAQ (reference sequence).

The chain couples TRBV4-3 to TRBJ1-6; possible D gene TRBD1, 6 bases. In germline, CDR1 is LGHNA, CDR2 YSLEER. The CDR3 is 14 amino acids. Trimming left V 1 base short and J 10 bases short, with 11 bases between. CDR3 DNA: TGCGCCAGCAGCCAAGGACAGGACGGATCACCCCTCCACTTT. It yields the protein CASSQGQDGSPLHF.

The chain couples TRBV7-6 to TRBJ2-5, with 8 positions matching TRBD2. The germline gives CDR1 SGHVS, CDR2 FNYEAQ. CDR3 length: 15 residues. Germline trimming cut 1 base from V and 4 bases from J; bases unmatched to any gene: 5. The CDR3 sequence is CASSLGSGRVETQYF. In DNA form, the CDR3 reads TGTGCCAGCAGCTTAGGAAGCGGGAGAGTAGAGACCCAGTACTTC.

This clonotype was recorded at least ten times. The chain uses TRBV11-3 and TRBJ2-3, with 12 bases fitting TRBD2. CDR3 length: 15 residues. V trimming: 8 bases; J trimming: 2 bases; junction bases outside the gene matches: 5. Germline assignment: CDR1 SGHNT and CDR2 YENEEA. CDR3 sequence reads: CASSRLAGATDTQYF. Written as DNA, the CDR3 is TGTGCCAGCTCAAGACTAGCGGGAGCCACAGATACGCAGTATTTT.

The genes are TRBV29-1 and TRBJ2-7, with a possible D match to TRBD2 (5 bases). The ends were cut back, 7 bases at V and 3 bases at J, with 7 bases in the middle. Germline-derived CDR1 and CDR2 are SQVTM and ANQGSEA. The CDR3 runs 10 residues. The CDR3 coding sequence is TGCAGCGACGCGGGCTACGAGCAGTACGTC. Its protein is CSDAGYEQYV.

The chain links TRBV5-1 to TRBJ2-2; TRBD1 matches 8 bases. The CDR3 is made up of 16 amino acids. V was clipped by 4 bases and J by 1 base; unmatched bases: 6. Germline V CDR1 and CDR2: SGHRS, YFSETQ. This chain's CDR3 is CASSTQQGVNTGELFF. In DNA form, the CDR3 reads TGCGCCAGCAGCACACAACAGGGGGTGAACACCGGGGAGCTGTTTTTT.

The J gene is TRBJ2-7, the V gene TRBV29-1; D gene ambiguous. Germline CDR1 is SQVTM and CDR2 is ANQGSEA. V dropped 5 bases and J dropped 2 bases, with 13 bases sitting between them. This CDR3 is built from 13 residues. CDR3 region: CSVLLGGPYEQYF. The CDR3 DNA reads TGCAGCGTTCTTCTGGGCGGCCCCTACGAGCAGTACTTC.

The CDR3 reads CASSYQGPRDIQYF. The CDR3 DNA follows: TGTGCCAGCAGTTATCAGGGGCCCAGAGACATTCAGTACTTC. The V gene is TRBV6-6, the J gene TRBJ2-4; perhaps TRBD1 as D (6 bases). This CDR3 has 14 amino acids. The germline V gene has CDR1 MNHNY and CDR2 SVGAGI (reference sequence). V lost 3 bases to trimming and J lost 8 bases, with 14 bases between them.

The chain is built from TRBV19 and TRBJ1-5; D is possibly TRBD1 (5 bases). The germline V and J ends were trimmed by 7 bases and 3 bases, with 16 bases remaining between them. The CDR3 is made up of 15 amino acids. From germline, CDR1 is LNHDA and CDR2 SQIVND (reference sequence). CDR3 in DNA: TGTGCCAGTACCCTCCGGGCAGGGACCAATCAGCCCCAGCATTTT. Its translation is CASTLRAGTNQPQHF.

The CDR3 loop is CASSLSSGLAGHNEQFF. The CDR3 DNA sequence: TGTGCCAGCAGTTTATCCTCGGGGTTAGCGGGACACAATGAGCAGTTCTTC. The chain recombines TRBV28 with TRBJ2-1; 8 nucleotides align to TRBD2. Germline V CDR1 and CDR2: MDHEN, SYDVKM. V dropped 1 base and J dropped 5; count of bases not matched to a gene: 10. This CDR3 has 17 residues.

Many counts were recorded for this clonotype. The chain couples TRBV7-8 to TRBJ2-1; D possibly corresponds to TRBD1 (5 bases). This CDR3 region has 15 residues. Deletions cut 5 bases from V and 3 bases from J, with 14 bases between. The germline gives CDR1 SGHVS, CDR2 FQNEAQ. The CDR3 loop is CASSHPDKYYNEQFF. DNA of the CDR3: TGTGCCAGCAGCCACCCGGACAAATACTACAATGAGCAGTTCTTC.

This clonotype was detected only a few times. The rearrangement joins TRBV7-6 to TRBJ2-1; the D is unclear. V was shortened by 1 base and J by 5 bases, with 12 bases between the two germline ends. This CDR3 spans 15 amino acids. The V gene's germline CDR1 is SGHVS and CDR2 FNYEAQ. The CDR3 DNA is TGTGCCAGCAGCTTAGATCTCCCGTTTGACAATGAGCAGTTCTTC. Translation gives CASSLDLPFDNEQFF.

This clonotype was seen at least ten times. This chain connects TRBV7-2 to TRBJ2-7; D is possibly TRBD2 (5 bases). Trimming removed 1 base from V and 7 bases from J, with 17 bases in between. Germline V CDR1 and CDR2: SGHTA, FQGNSA. CDR3 size: 15 residues. The CDR3 sequence is CASSLGGRLIREQYF. The DNA of the CDR3 is TGTGCCAGCAGCTTAGGTGGGAGACTAATTAGGGAGCAGTACTTC.

There are a few counts of this clonotype. V usage is TRBV19 and J usage is TRBJ1-2, with unresolved D. Looked up from germline, CDR1 is LNHDA and CDR2 is SQIVND (reference sequence). V was clipped by 0 bases and J by 8 bases, with 10 bases between them. The length of the CDR3 is 13 residues. DNA of the CDR3: TGTGCCAGTAGTATAGACTGGGAAGGCGGCTACACCTTC. It translates to CASSIDWEGGYTF.

A few counts support this clonotype. This chain connects TRBV7-9 to TRBJ2-1, with TRBD2 identical over 9 bases. V lost 6 bases and J lost 8; bases outside the gene matches: 14. CDR1 and CDR2 (germline): SEHNR, FQNEAQ (reference sequence). The CDR3 runs 16 residues. The CDR3, as DNA: TGTGCCAGCAGGTTCTTAGCGGGAGCCTTGATCGATGAGCAGTTCTTC. Translated: CASRFLAGALIDEQFF.

V gene TRBV27 combines with J gene TRBJ1-3; no reliable D call. V was shortened by 3 bases and J by 0 bases, with 15 bases between the two germline ends. The CDR3 length is 17 residues. Germline-derived CDR1 and CDR2 are MNHEY and SMNVEV (reference sequence). The CDR3 here is CASSFSPSPASGNTIYF. CDR3 DNA sequence: TGTGCCAGCAGTTTCTCCCCCAGCCCAGCCTCTGGAAACACCATATATTTT.

V is TRBV4-2 and J is TRBJ2-3; TRBD2 aligns across 13 bases. This CDR3 region has 18 residues. Germline lookup yields CDR1 LGHNA and CDR2 YNFKEQ. The V gene end was trimmed by 2 bases and the J gene end by 8 bases; junction bases not matched to a gene: 13. CDR3 protein: CASSQTGGLAGATGTQYF. The CDR3 nucleotides read TGTGCCAGCAGCCAAACGGGTGGACTAGCGGGAGCAACGGGTACGCAGTATTTT.

This clonotype was counted many times. The genes are TRBV12-3 or TRBV12-4 and TRBJ1-2; D gene ambiguous. This CDR3 contains 11 residues. V lost 5 bases and J 3 bases, leaving 4 bases between the germline ends. This CDR3 reads CASSAYYGYTF. CDR3 DNA sequence: TGTGCCAGCAGTGCTTACTATGGCTACACCTTC.

This chain joins TRBV28 and TRBJ2-2; no clear D. Trimming removed 7 bases from V and 1 base from J, with 10 bases in between. This CDR3 has 14 residues. Germline CDR1 is MDHEN and CDR2 is SYDVKM. This chain's CDR3 is CASTNSENTGELFF. The CDR3, as DNA: TGTGCCAGCACGAACAGCGAGAACACCGGGGAGCTGTTTTTT.

The V gene is TRBV12-3 or TRBV12-4, the J gene TRBJ2-1; 9 positions match TRBD1. The junction had 17 bases not matched to a gene; V was cut back by 11 bases and J by 9 bases. The length of the CDR3 is 15 residues. The CDR3 nucleotides are TGTGCCGCAGGGAAACAGGGGGCGGTAGGTAGTGAGCAGTTCTTC. It encodes CAAGKQGAVGSEQFF.

CDR3 loop: CASSLAPLAPGEGSENEQFF. The DNA for the CDR3 is TGTGCCAGCAGCTTAGCTCCCCTAGCTCCGGGGGAGGGCAGCGAGAATGAGCAGTTCTTC. The chain recombines TRBV7-8 with TRBJ2-1, with 7 positions matching TRBD2. V trimming: 0 bases; J trimming: 7 bases; junction bases outside the gene matches: 21. This CDR3 region has 20 residues. Germline V gene data show CDR1 as SGHVS and CDR2 as FQNEAQ.

The rearrangement uses TRBV29-1 and TRBJ2-1, with D possibly TRBD2 on 6 matching bases. Germline-derived CDR1 and CDR2 are SQVTM and ANQGSEA. The CDR3 runs 13 residues. V dropped 7 bases and J dropped 9 bases, with 19 bases sitting between them. The CDR3 sequence is CSARDSAGGEQFF. For the CDR3, the DNA is TGCAGCGCCCGGGACTCGGCAGGCGGTGAGCAGTTCTTC.